These T cell receptor beta chains were read from a single sample in a study of blood T cell repertoires in COVID-19. The method was immunoSEQ multiplex PCR; TCRdb's version includes in-frame clones alone and lacks a portion of them. The table has tens of thousands of clones, less than 95% seen once. Source material: peripheral blood. Receptor source: a man older than 75 with acute or convalescent COVID-19. CDR3s leave out the opening cysteine and the closing phenylalanine or tryptophan. The order of the fields is J gene, V gene, CDR3 protein.

>TRBJ1-5|TRBV6-7
ASTPGQQNSNQPQH
>TRBJ2-1|TRBV7-3
ASSPQGRLISSVNEQF
>TRBJ1-1|TRBV6-2/TRBV6-3
ASSYSSVNTEAF
>TRBJ2-7|TRBV18
ASSPSGGYEQY
>TRBJ2-1|TRBV28
ASSPGGRSRNEQF
>TRBJ2-7|TRBV2
ASRRLQGGSREQY
>TRBJ1-4|TRBV12-3/TRBV12-4
ASSHPTGGKV
>TRBJ1-1|TRBV28
ASSPGLTEAF
>TRBJ1-1|TRBV19
ASTRTGQNTEAF
>TRBJ1-2|TRBV25-1
ASSTPRGTGQGYT